The present T cell receptor (beta chain) was sequenced within a study of T cells after somatic rescue of genetic block. Unmatched junction bases numbered 8, after V lost 0 bases and J lost 5 bases. CDR1 is SQVTM, CDR2 ANQGSEA, per germline. The CDR3 runs 15 residues. The table came from immunoSEQ multiplex PCR; TCRdb's copy has only in-frame clones and leaves some out. The sample holds 95,000 to 120,000 clones, 75% to 95% seen once. This clone has a single count. This chain links TRBV29-1 with TRBJ2-7, with 9 bases matching TRBD1. This clonotype was obtained from a woman in her late teens or twenties. Sequenced: peripheral blood mononuclear cells (PBMCs). CDR3 residues: CSVEEAGQGMHEQYF. As DNA, the CDR3 is TGCAGCGTTGAAGAAGCGGGACAGGGAATGCACGAGCAGTACTTC.